Sequencing of this T cell receptor (beta chain) was carried out in a study of early T cells in non-severe SARS-CoV-2 infection. Each single cDNA molecule received a unique molecular identifier. TCRdb reprocessed the 5' RACE reads via MiXCR and lists one record per CDR3 protein. The sample contains approximately 110,000 distinct CDR3 sequences, more than 12% of which appear only once. This CDR3 spans 13 amino acids. V was pared by 2 bases and J by 6 bases, with 10 bases between. The V gene's germline CDR1 is SGHRS and CDR2 YFSETQ. The chain is built from TRBV5-1 and TRBJ2-3; weak D call: TRBD1 (6 bases). Specimen: whole blood. The TCR originated in an adult who was a healthcare worker with PCR-confirmed SARS-CoV-2 infection or an uninfected control (not recorded which). The CDR3 here is CASSLYRDDTQYF. The DNA of the CDR3 is TGCGCCAGCAGCTTATACAGGGATGATACGCAGTATTTT. The full variable domain, rest sourced from reference TRBV5-1 and TRBJ2-3, is KAGVTQTPRYLIKTRGQQVTLSCSPISGHRSVSWYQQTPGQGLQFLFEYFSETQRNKGNFPGRFSGRQFSNSRSEMNVSTLELGDSALYLCASSLYRDDTQYFGPGTRLTVL.